This T cell receptor (beta chain) was obtained from a study of T cells in Graves' hyperthyroidism and ophthalmopathy. This clonotype was detected many times. Its antigen remains unidentified. Germline values: CDR1 DFQATT, CDR2 SNEGSKA (reference sequence). After removal of 1 base from V and 1 base from J, the junction contained 4 bases not matched to a gene. The CDR3 covers 16 residues. Study-wide points: Ophthalmopathy cases were set apart from stable hyperthyroidism by a 13 V-J model.

RNA transcripts were the template for amplifying TCR beta CDR3 regions. When the TCR CDR3 underwent first-round RT-PCR, the HTBI primer set was used. From the multiplex PCR reads, TCRdb called clonotypes with MiXCR, one entry per CDR3 protein. Here the sample spans some 370,000 distinct CDR3 sequences, over 12% being singletons. Disease lasting under 3 months, a NOSPECS grade of at least 4, and a Clinical Activity Score of at least 3 were features of the ophthalmopathy patients. Thyroid ultrasound, orbital computed tomography, clinical symptoms, and serum thyroxine and TRAb underpinned diagnoses. PBMCs were sourced from roughly 9.1 ml fresh peripheral blood.

Sample: blood. This TCR derives from a man in his fifties or sixties with Graves' ophthalmopathy. The chain couples TRBV20-1 to TRBJ2-3, with 11 bases matching TRBD2. The CDR3 region is CSARALLAGGTDTQYF. The DNA for the CDR3 is TGCAGTGCTAGAGCCCTACTAGCGGGGGGCACAGATACGCAGTATTTT.